A selection of T cell receptor beta chains follows, all from one sample in a study of blood T cell repertoires in COVID-19. The repertoire was sequenced with immunoSEQ multiplex PCR; TCRdb's copy has only in-frame clones and lacks some. The sample includes under 300,000 clones, roughly nine tenths of them seen just once. Sequenced sample: PBMCs or T cells enriched from blood (not recorded which). The receptor source for this set is a woman aged 25-40 years with acute COVID-19. Both conserved end residues are part of each CDR3. The order of the fields is clone size, V gene, J gene, D gene, CDR3 protein, CDR3 DNA. The D gene is left open where the match is weak. Part of the rows lack a size; the others show once, few, many or a class for expanded clones.

clone_size: once; v_call: TRBV28; j_call: TRBJ2-1; d_call: -; cdr3_aa: CASSPAGGPGEQFF; cdr3_nt: TGTGCCAGCAGCCCTGCCGGGGGACCGGGTGAGCAGTTCTTC
clone_size: -; v_call: TRBV6-5; j_call: TRBJ2-7; d_call: TRBD1; cdr3_aa: CASSYSGTGYEQYF; cdr3_nt: TGTGCCAGCAGTTACTCCGGGACAGGGTACGAGCAGTACTTC
clone_size: -; v_call: TRBV18; j_call: TRBJ1-1; d_call: -; cdr3_aa: CASSPAGYGNTEAFF; cdr3_nt: TGTGCCAGCTCACCCGCAGGGTATGGGAACACTGAAGCTTTCTTT
clone_size: -; v_call: TRBV20-1; j_call: TRBJ1-2; d_call: -; cdr3_aa: CSATGSGGYTF; cdr3_nt: TGCAGTGCTACCGGGTCCGGGGGCTACACCTTC
clone_size: -; v_call: TRBV11-2; j_call: TRBJ2-5; d_call: TRBD2; cdr3_aa: CASSLSEGLAGLVTQYF; cdr3_nt: TGTGCCAGCAGCTTAAGTGAGGGACTAGCGGGATTGGTGACCCAGTACTTC
clone_size: -; v_call: TRBV6-1; j_call: TRBJ2-3; d_call: TRBD1; cdr3_aa: CASSATGQGAQDTQYF; cdr3_nt: TGTGCCAGCAGTGCGACGGGACAGGGGGCGCAAGATACGCAGTATTTT
clone_size: -; v_call: TRBV2; j_call: TRBJ2-3; d_call: TRBD2; cdr3_aa: CASRQLAGDTDTQYF; cdr3_nt: TGTGCCAGCAGGCAACTAGCGGGGGACACAGATACGCAGTATTTT
clone_size: once; v_call: TRBV2; j_call: TRBJ1-1; d_call: -; cdr3_aa: CASIQGMMTEAFF; cdr3_nt: TGTGCCAGCATTCAGGGGATGATGACTGAAGCTTTCTTT
clone_size: -; v_call: TRBV4-3; j_call: TRBJ2-3; d_call: -; cdr3_aa: CASSQDQLTSNTQYF; cdr3_nt: TGCGCCAGCAGCCAAGATCAACTAACTAGTAATACGCAGTATTTT
clone_size: -; v_call: TRBV6-5; j_call: TRBJ2-2; d_call: -; cdr3_aa: CASRAYTGELFF; cdr3_nt: TGTGCCAGCAGGGCCTACACCGGGGAGCTGTTTTTT
clone_size: few; v_call: TRBV6-2/TRBV6-3; j_call: TRBJ2-5; d_call: TRBD2; cdr3_aa: CASSYSSRLAGGRQETQYF; cdr3_nt: TGTGCCAGCAGTTACTCCTCCCGGCTAGCGGGGGGGCGGCAAGAGACCCAGTACTTC
clone_size: -; v_call: TRBV28; j_call: TRBJ2-6; d_call: -; cdr3_aa: CASSALYRSGANVLTF; cdr3_nt: TGTGCCAGCAGCGCTCTCTACAGGTCTGGGGCCAACGTCCTGACTTTC
clone_size: once; v_call: TRBV28; j_call: TRBJ2-2; d_call: TRBD1; cdr3_aa: CAIQGAGTGELFF; cdr3_nt: TGTGCCATCCAGGGGGCGGGAACCGGGGAGCTGTTTTTT
clone_size: few; v_call: TRBV10-3; j_call: TRBJ1-2; d_call: TRBD1; cdr3_aa: CAISERDRGVYGYTF; cdr3_nt: TGTGCCATCAGTGAGAGGGACAGGGGGGTCTATGGCTACACCTTC
clone_size: -; v_call: TRBV28; j_call: TRBJ2-1; d_call: TRBD2; cdr3_aa: CASSLPGLADSEQFF; cdr3_nt: TGTGCCAGCAGCCTACCGGGACTAGCGGACAGTGAGCAGTTCTTC
clone_size: -; v_call: TRBV3-1/TRBV3-2; j_call: TRBJ2-7; d_call: TRBD1; cdr3_aa: CASSPLDRGRHEQYF; cdr3_nt: TGTGCCAGCAGCCCGTTGGACAGGGGACGCCACGAGCAGTACTTC
clone_size: -; v_call: TRBV3-1/TRBV3-2; j_call: TRBJ2-3; d_call: TRBD2; cdr3_aa: CASSPTLAVATQYF; cdr3_nt: TGTGCCAGCAGCCCCACGCTAGCGGTAGCCACGCAGTATTTT
clone_size: -; v_call: TRBV15; j_call: TRBJ1-5; d_call: TRBD1; cdr3_aa: CATSFSGGQPQHF; cdr3_nt: TGTGCCACCAGCTTCTCAGGGGGTCAGCCCCAGCATTTT
clone_size: -; v_call: TRBV2; j_call: TRBJ2-1; d_call: TRBD2; cdr3_aa: CASSWTSGNHNEQFF; cdr3_nt: TGTGCCAGCAGTTGGACTAGCGGGAACCACAATGAGCAGTTCTTC
clone_size: -; v_call: TRBV24-1; j_call: TRBJ1-5; d_call: -; cdr3_aa: CATSGGSQVGQPQHF; cdr3_nt: TGTGCCACCAGTGGGGGCTCTCAGGTAGGTCAGCCCCAGCATTTT
clone_size: -; v_call: TRBV14; j_call: TRBJ2-5; d_call: TRBD1; cdr3_aa: CASSQRAGGLETQYF; cdr3_nt: TGTGCCAGCAGCCAAAGGGCAGGGGGCCTCGAGACCCAGTACTTC
clone_size: -; v_call: TRBV27; j_call: TRBJ2-7; d_call: -; cdr3_aa: CASSLNNYYEQYF; cdr3_nt: TGTGCCAGCAGTTTAAACAACTACTACGAGCAGTACTTC
clone_size: -; v_call: TRBV6-5; j_call: TRBJ2-2; d_call: -; cdr3_aa: CASSYLTRGELFF; cdr3_nt: TGTGCCAGCAGTTACCTAACCAGGGGGGAGCTGTTTTTT
clone_size: -; v_call: TRBV19; j_call: TRBJ1-1; d_call: -; cdr3_aa: CASSIPPGRAFF; cdr3_nt: TGTGCCAGTAGTATTCCCCCAGGCCGGGCTTTCTTT
clone_size: -; v_call: TRBV15; j_call: TRBJ1-4; d_call: -; cdr3_aa: CATSRDRGGTNEKLFF; cdr3_nt: TGTGCCACCAGCAGAGATAGGGGAGGGACTAATGAAAAACTGTTTTTT
clone_size: -; v_call: TRBV6-4; j_call: TRBJ2-3; d_call: -; cdr3_aa: CASSDSGVDTQYF; cdr3_nt: TGTGCCAGCAGTGACTCAGGGGTTGATACGCAGTATTTT
clone_size: -; v_call: TRBV19; j_call: TRBJ1-5; d_call: TRBD1; cdr3_aa: CASSTSRDRVGNQPQHF; cdr3_nt: TGTGCCAGTAGTACCTCCCGGGACAGGGTAGGCAATCAGCCCCAGCATTTT
clone_size: -; v_call: TRBV2; j_call: TRBJ1-2; d_call: -; cdr3_aa: CASTTEVLGGYTF; cdr3_nt: TGTGCCAGCACGACAGAGGTTTTGGGTGGCTACACCTTC
clone_size: -; v_call: TRBV4-1; j_call: TRBJ2-5; d_call: -; cdr3_aa: CASSQDPGNQETQYF; cdr3_nt: TGCGCCAGCAGCCAGGATCCGGGAAACCAAGAGACCCAGTACTTC
clone_size: -; v_call: TRBV19; j_call: TRBJ2-4; d_call: TRBD2; cdr3_aa: CASSIGGLAGVNIQYF; cdr3_nt: TGTGCCAGTAGTATCGGGGGACTAGCGGGAGTGAACATTCAGTACTTC
clone_size: -; v_call: TRBV6-4; j_call: TRBJ2-1; d_call: TRBD2; cdr3_aa: CASTAGVNEQFF; cdr3_nt: TGTGCCAGCACGGCGGGAGTGAATGAGCAGTTCTTC
clone_size: -; v_call: TRBV5-4; j_call: TRBJ2-5; d_call: TRBD1; cdr3_aa: CASSGDSKETQYF; cdr3_nt: TGTGCCAGCAGCGGGGACAGCAAAGAGACCCAGTACTTC
clone_size: -; v_call: TRBV11-2; j_call: TRBJ2-7; d_call: -; cdr3_aa: CASSLERVSSYEQYF; cdr3_nt: TGTGCCAGCAGCTTAGAGCGAGTGTCTTCCTACGAGCAGTACTTC
clone_size: -; v_call: TRBV18; j_call: TRBJ2-7; d_call: TRBD1; cdr3_aa: CASSLRQGARYEQYF; cdr3_nt: TGTGCCAGCTCACTCCGACAGGGGGCGCGGTACGAGCAGTACTTC
clone_size: -; v_call: TRBV4-1; j_call: TRBJ2-1; d_call: TRBD2; cdr3_aa: CASSLDPAGTSGRYEQFF; cdr3_nt: TGCGCCAGCAGCCTCGACCCGGCCGGGACTAGCGGGAGGTATGAGCAGTTCTTC
clone_size: -; v_call: TRBV7-3; j_call: TRBJ2-1; d_call: -; cdr3_aa: CASSLIPGAGRGNEQFF; cdr3_nt: TGTGCCAGCAGCTTAATTCCAGGGGCAGGGAGGGGCAATGAGCAGTTCTTC
clone_size: once; v_call: TRBV11-2; j_call: TRBJ2-2; d_call: TRBD2; cdr3_aa: CASSSGTSGSWAGELFF; cdr3_nt: TGTGCCAGCAGCTCCGGGACTAGCGGGAGTTGGGCCGGGGAGCTGTTTTTT
clone_size: -; v_call: TRBV2; j_call: TRBJ2-1; d_call: -; cdr3_aa: CASSEASSYNEQFF; cdr3_nt: TGTGCCAGCAGTGAAGCGAGCTCCTACAATGAGCAGTTCTTC
clone_size: -; v_call: TRBV27; j_call: TRBJ2-1; d_call: -; cdr3_aa: CASSLYGVPHNEQFF; cdr3_nt: TGTGCCAGCAGTTTATACGGGGTACCACACAATGAGCAGTTCTTC
clone_size: -; v_call: TRBV20-1; j_call: TRBJ2-2; d_call: -; cdr3_aa: CSAINTGELFF; cdr3_nt: TGCAGTGCTATAAACACCGGGGAGCTGTTTTTT
clone_size: once; v_call: TRBV5-5; j_call: TRBJ2-7; d_call: -; cdr3_aa: CASSLGSGSYEQYF; cdr3_nt: TGTGCCAGCAGCTTGGGGTCCGGGTCCTACGAGCAGTACTTC
clone_size: -; v_call: TRBV19; j_call: TRBJ2-1; d_call: -; cdr3_aa: CASSPPRRSSYNEQFF; cdr3_nt: TGTGCCAGTAGTCCTCCCCGGCGGAGCTCCTACAATGAGCAGTTCTTC
clone_size: -; v_call: TRBV30; j_call: TRBJ2-1; d_call: TRBD1; cdr3_aa: CALGAGTATYNEQFF; cdr3_nt: TGTGCACTGGGAGCCGGGACAGCTACCTACAATGAGCAGTTCTTC
clone_size: -; v_call: TRBV3-1/TRBV3-2; j_call: TRBJ2-1; d_call: TRBD2; cdr3_aa: CASSQESGGYYNEQFF; cdr3_nt: TGTGCCAGCAGCCAAGAGAGCGGGGGGTACTACAATGAGCAGTTCTTC
clone_size: -; v_call: TRBV7-7; j_call: TRBJ2-2; d_call: -; cdr3_aa: CASSTVDIREGTGELFF; cdr3_nt: TGTGCTAGCAGCACCGTGGACATCCGTGAAGGGACCGGGGAGCTGTTTTTT
clone_size: -; v_call: TRBV3-1/TRBV3-2; j_call: TRBJ1-5; d_call: TRBD1; cdr3_aa: CASSQDGTAGDNQPQHF; cdr3_nt: TGTGCCAGCAGCCAAGATGGGACAGCTGGGGACAATCAGCCCCAGCATTTT
clone_size: -; v_call: TRBV28; j_call: TRBJ1-1; d_call: TRBD1; cdr3_aa: CASSLKRGTVQNTEAFF; cdr3_nt: TGTGCCAGCAGTTTAAAGCGGGGGACAGTACAGAACACTGAAGCTTTCTTT
clone_size: -; v_call: TRBV27; j_call: TRBJ2-7; d_call: TRBD2; cdr3_aa: CASTNRAGTSGEQYF; cdr3_nt: TGTGCCAGCACGAATAGGGCCGGGACTAGCGGCGAGCAGTACTTC
clone_size: few; v_call: TRBV6-5; j_call: TRBJ2-1; d_call: TRBD2; cdr3_aa: CASSSGGHEQFF; cdr3_nt: TGTGCCAGCAGTTCGGGGGGACATGAGCAGTTCTTC
clone_size: -; v_call: TRBV9; j_call: TRBJ2-1; d_call: TRBD1; cdr3_aa: CASSVVDRGWFTPNEQFF; cdr3_nt: TGTGCCAGCAGCGTAGTGGACAGGGGATGGTTTACGCCCAATGAGCAGTTCTTC
clone_size: few; v_call: TRBV27; j_call: TRBJ2-7; d_call: -; cdr3_aa: CASSFDSSYEQYF; cdr3_nt: TGTGCCAGCAGTTTTGACAGCTCCTACGAGCAGTACTTC
clone_size: once; v_call: TRBV3-1/TRBV3-2; j_call: TRBJ1-1; d_call: -; cdr3_aa: CASSLTGMEAFF; cdr3_nt: TGTGCCAGCAGCCTCACAGGGATGGAGGCTTTCTTT
clone_size: -; v_call: TRBV5-8; j_call: TRBJ2-2; d_call: -; cdr3_aa: CASSSLPQVNTGELFF; cdr3_nt: TGTGCCAGCAGCTCACTGCCTCAGGTTAACACCGGGGAGCTGTTTTTT